This TCR beta chain was identified in a study of T cell changes during pregnancy in multiple sclerosis. Profiled with immunoSEQ multiplex PCR; TCRdb holds only in-frame clones, not every one. Of 15,000 to 25,000 clones detected, roughly 89% appear once; the ten largest clones hold 5.5% to 7.5%. The sequencing here drew on CD8+ T cells from peripheral blood mononuclear cells, taken in the third trimester of pregnancy. The receptor comes from a female donor in good health, enrolled as a control in a pregnancy study.

In nucleotides, the CDR3 is TGTGCCAGCAGCTTATTCTCCCAGGGCAATCAGCCCCAGCATTTT. Protein product: CASSLFSQGNQPQHF. The chain uses TRBV7-8 and TRBJ1-5; D call uncertain. The CDR3 extends over 15 amino acids. Germline V gene lookup returns CDR1 SGHVS and CDR2 FQNEAQ. Between the trimmed V and J ends, which lost 2 bases and 2 bases, there was a span of 10 bases.